Listed below are T cell receptor beta chains from one sample, sequenced in a study of T-cell reconstitution after alpha-beta-depleted transplantation in children. TCRdb reanalysed the PCR reads using MiXCR and keeps one entry per CDR3 protein. The sample consists of hundreds of thousands of distinct CDR3 sequences, approximately 7.3% of them appearing once. The specimen comprised peripheral blood, sampled 360 days after TCRalphabeta/CD19-depleted stem cell transplant. The receptors shown here come from a female patient aged 2 to 10 who had a stem cell transplant for Fanconi anemia, so the T cells may come from the graft donor. Each CDR3 is given with its conserved first and last residue. The D gene is left open where the match is weak. Only part of the rows carry a size: once, few, many, or a class if the clone is expanded.

abundance,d_gene,j_gene,v_gene,CDR3aa,CDR3nt
many,.,TRBJ2-7,TRBV4-3,CASSQLKGAYEQYF,TGCGCCAGCAGCCAACTGAAGGGGGCCTACGAGCAGTACTTC
.,.,TRBJ2-5,TRBV6-1,CASTFVETQYF,TGTGCCAGTACTTTCGTGGAGACCCAGTACTTC
.,.,TRBJ1-1,TRBV20-1,CSARDKDTEAFF,TGCAGTGCTAGAGATAAAGACACTGAAGCTTTCTTT
many,TRBD2,TRBJ2-3,TRBV3-1,CASSQDLASGGTSTDTQYF,TGTGCCAGCAGCCAAGATTTAGCTAGCGGGGGGACTAGCACAGATACGCAGTATTTT
few,.,TRBJ1-3,TRBV15,CATSISLWGSSSGNTIYF,TGTGCCACCAGCATATCGCTTTGGGGCTCGAGCTCTGGAAACACCATATATTTT
many,.,TRBJ2-2,TRBV10-2,CASGSILNTGELFF,TGCGCCAGCGGGAGCATCTTGAACACCGGGGAGCTGTTTTTT
many,.,TRBJ2-5,TRBV7-9,CASSWTETQYF,TGTGCCAGCAGCTGGACGGAGACCCAGTACTTC
many,TRBD2,TRBJ2-2,TRBV4-3,CASSQEGSGANTGELFF,TGCGCCAGCAGCCAAGAAGGTAGCGGGGCGAACACCGGGGAGCTGTTTTTT
many,TRBD2,TRBJ2-3,TRBV20-1,CSASNSGRAGVVTQYF,TGCAGTGCTTCGAATAGCGGGAGGGCGGGAGTTGTTACGCAGTATTTT
many,TRBD2,TRBJ2-1,TRBV29-1,CSAIRGAILAGGYNEQFF,TGCAGCGCTATCAGGGGGGCGATTCTAGCGGGAGGTTACAATGAGCAGTTCTTC
.,TRBD1,TRBJ2-3,TRBV28,CASSWGQGETDTQYF,TGTGCCAGCAGTTGGGGACAGGGTGAAACAGATACGCAGTATTTT
.,TRBD1,TRBJ1-2,TRBV30,CAWSWTGGNAEGYTF,TGTGCCTGGAGCTGGACAGGGGGCAATGCGGAAGGCTACACCTTC
few,TRBD1,TRBJ2-7,TRBV4-1,CASSQARGQVIHEQYF,TGCGCCAGCAGCCAAGCCCGGGGACAGGTCATCCACGAGCAGTACTTC
many,.,TRBJ1-1,TRBV6-5,CASSYSRGFGTEAFF,TGTGCCAGCAGTTACTCGAGGGGATTCGGCACTGAAGCTTTCTTT
many,TRBD2,TRBJ2-2,TRBV5-5,CASSLDSTSGRYGELFF,TGTGCCAGCAGCTTGGACAGTACTAGCGGACGATACGGGGAGCTGTTTTTT
few,TRBD1,TRBJ1-4,TRBV2,CASSEAAGGGEKLFF,TGTGCCAGCAGTGAAGCGGCAGGGGGGGGTGAAAAACTGTTTTTT
few,.,TRBJ1-1,TRBV20-1,CSARDAENTEAFF,TGCAGTGCTAGAGATGCAGAAAACACTGAAGCTTTCTTT
many,.,TRBJ1-5,TRBV20-1,CSASPGQYNQPQHF,TGCAGTGCTAGTCCCGGACAGTACAATCAGCCCCAGCATTTT
many,.,TRBJ1-5,TRBV6-2/TRBV6-3,CASSYLRGGNQPQHF,TGTGCCAGCAGCTACCTGAGGGGTGGCAATCAGCCCCAGCATTTT
.,TRBD1,TRBJ2-5,TRBV7-9,CASSLVQGPQETQYF,TGTGCCAGCAGCTTAGTACAGGGGCCCCAAGAGACCCAGTACTTC
.,TRBD1,TRBJ1-4,TRBV7-2,CASSKDRVEKLFF,TGTGCCAGCAGCAAGGACAGGGTCGAAAAACTGTTTTTT
few,.,TRBJ1-3,TRBV28,CASSFWSGNTIYF,TGTGCCAGCAGTTTCTGGTCTGGAAACACCATATATTTT
.,TRBD2,TRBJ2-4,TRBV3-1,CASSQETGLASGVIQYF,TGTGCCAGCAGCCAAGAAACGGGACTAGCGAGCGGTGTCATTCAGTACTTC
.,TRBD2,TRBJ2-3,TRBV18,CASSPTASGGTDTQYF,TGTGCCAGCTCACCCACGGCTAGCGGGGGCACAGATACGCAGTATTTT
few,.,TRBJ2-2,TRBV5-6,CASSLKFKSTINANTGELFF,TGTGCCAGCAGCTTGAAATTTAAGTCGACAATAAATGCGAACACCGGGGAGCTGTTTTTT
many,.,TRBJ2-7,TRBV28,CASSLSLRGYEQYF,TGTGCCAGCAGTTTAAGTTTACGAGGGTACGAGCAGTACTTC
many,.,TRBJ2-2,TRBV10-3,CAISEFGRNTGELFF,TGTGCCATCAGTGAATTCGGCCGGAACACCGGGGAGCTGTTTTTT
many,.,TRBJ2-2,TRBV5-5,CASSPAGQMNTGELFF,TGTGCCAGCAGCCCGGCGGGACAGATGAACACCGGGGAGCTGTTTTTT
many,.,TRBJ1-3,TRBV12-3/TRBV12-4,CASSLFESFRNTIYF,TGTGCCAGCTCTCTCTTCGAAAGCTTCAGAAACACCATATATTTT
many,.,TRBJ1-1,TRBV12-3/TRBV12-4,CATRQQGDGAFF,TGTGCCACCCGCCAACAGGGCGACGGCGCTTTCTTT
.,.,TRBJ1-4,TRBV7-9,CASSPASTDGVFF,TGTGCCAGCAGTCCCGCGTCGACGGACGGAGTGTTTTTT
many,.,TRBJ2-1,TRBV29-1,CSVDTTASSYNEQFF,TGCAGCGTTGACACAACCGCGAGCTCCTACAATGAGCAGTTCTTC
few,.,TRBJ2-7,TRBV15,CATSRDHRGQRRGIGRPYEQYF,TGTGCCACCAGCAGAGATCATAGGGGACAGAGAAGGGGTATAGGGAGGCCATACGAGCAGTACTTC
.,TRBD2,TRBJ2-5,TRBV28,CASMRRLAGFQETQYF,TGTGCCAGCATGAGGAGGCTAGCGGGTTTCCAAGAGACCCAGTACTTC
many,TRBD2,TRBJ2-6,TRBV25-1,CASRGGSRVWSSGANVLTF,TGTGCCAGCAGGGGAGGGTCGAGGGTATGGAGCTCTGGGGCCAACGTCCTGACTTTC
.,TRBD1,TRBJ1-2,TRBV7-9,CASSEGQIYGYTF,TGTGCCAGCAGCGAGGGACAGATCTATGGCTACACCTTC
.,.,TRBJ2-2,TRBV30,CAWSVWGTGELFF,TGTGCCTGGAGTGTTTGGGGCACCGGGGAGCTGTTTTTT
.,.,TRBJ1-1,TRBV7-6,CASSFGVSTEAFF,TGTGCCAGCAGCTTTGGGGTGAGCACTGAAGCTTTCTTT
many,.,TRBJ2-4,TRBV5-5,CASSPGPRIAKNIQYF,TGTGCCAGCAGCCCGGGACCTCGAATAGCCAAAAACATTCAGTACTTC
many,TRBD2,TRBJ2-3,TRBV7-2,CASSISGGAYTQYF,TGTGCCAGCAGCATTAGCGGGGGGGCCTATACGCAGTATTTT
many,TRBD1,TRBJ2-1,TRBV7-6,CASSPPRQGWGEQFF,TGTGCCAGCAGCCCACCTAGACAGGGCTGGGGTGAGCAGTTCTTC
.,TRBD2,TRBJ2-1,TRBV7-8,CASSSPRGGGYNEQFF,TGTGCCAGCAGCTCCCCACGGGGGGGAGGGTACAATGAGCAGTTCTTC
few,.,TRBJ1-3,TRBV10-2,CASTPGYGNTIYF,TGCGCCAGCACACCGGGGTACGGAAACACCATATATTTT
many,TRBD2,TRBJ2-4,TRBV5-4,CASSLAPTSGGPSYKNIQYF,TGTGCCAGCAGCTTGGCCCCCACTAGCGGGGGCCCTTCTTACAAAAACATTCAGTACTTC
.,TRBD1,TRBJ1-1,TRBV30,CAWSLDRGTEAFF,TGTGCCTGGAGTCTCGACAGGGGCACTGAAGCTTTCTTT
many,.,TRBJ2-7,TRBV5-1,CASSLFDGEQYF,TGCGCCAGCAGCTTGTTCGATGGCGAGCAGTACTTC
many,.,TRBJ2-7,TRBV27,CASSCYRIPPPKEQYF,TGTGCCAGCAGTTGCTACAGGATACCCCCTCCTAAGGAGCAGTACTTC
many,.,TRBJ1-5,TRBV28,CASSLNSGGQPQHF,TGTGCCAGCAGTTTGAATTCGGGTGGACAGCCCCAGCATTTT
few,.,TRBJ2-1,TRBV5-4,CASSSVASAPYNEQFF,TGTGCCAGCAGCTCCGTCGCTAGCGCCCCCTACAATGAGCAGTTCTTC
.,.,TRBJ2-6,TRBV5-1,CASSSDRTGANVLTF,TGCGCCAGCAGCTCAGACAGAACTGGGGCCAACGTCCTGACTTTC